Listed below are T cell receptor beta chains from one sample, sequenced in a study of patients and donors after allogeneic stem cell transplantation. TCRdb reprocessed the RT-PCR reads with MiXCR, giving one entry per CDR3 protein. The profile shows hundreds of thousands of distinct CDR3 sequences, around 15% of them singletons. Sequencing used blood, either unsorted or a sorted T cell fraction (not recorded which). These receptors were collected from a human donor who was either an allogeneic HSCT recipient or a stem cell or donor lymphocyte infusion donor (not recorded which). It is not recorded whose cells these are; they may come from a transplant donor. The CDR3 runs from the conserved cysteine through the conserved F or W. The D gene is left open where the match is weak. Part of the rows lack a size; the others show once, few, many or a class for expanded clones.

clone size: few
V gene: TRBV2
J gene: TRBJ1-1
D gene: NA
CDR3 DNA: TGTGCCAGCAGTGTATGGACACTGAACACTGAAGCTTTCTTT
CDR3 protein: CASSVWTLNTEAFF

clone size: NA
V gene: TRBV6-5
J gene: TRBJ2-4
D gene: NA
CDR3 DNA: TGTGCCAGCAGTTACAAGGCGGTAGCCAAAAACATTCAGTACTTC
CDR3 protein: CASSYKAVAKNIQYF

clone size: NA
V gene: TRBV3-1
J gene: TRBJ2-5
D gene: NA
CDR3 DNA: TGTGCCAGCAGCCAAAGTTCCAGGGAGTACTTC
CDR3 protein: CASSQSSREYF

clone size: many
V gene: TRBV7-9
J gene: TRBJ2-2
D gene: NA
CDR3 DNA: TGTGCCAGCAGCATACGACAGGACACCGGGGAGCTGTTTTTT
CDR3 protein: CASSIRQDTGELFF

clone size: NA
V gene: TRBV27
J gene: TRBJ2-7
D gene: NA
CDR3 DNA: TGTGCCAGCAGTTCCCCCCCGGGGCGCTCCTACGAGCAGTACTTC
CDR3 protein: CASSSPPGRSYEQYF

clone size: NA
V gene: TRBV10-3
J gene: TRBJ2-7
D gene: NA
CDR3 DNA: TGTGCCATCAGTGAAGTGGCCCTACCCGGCGAGCAGTACTTC
CDR3 protein: CAISEVALPGEQYF

clone size: few
V gene: TRBV6-1
J gene: TRBJ1-3
D gene: NA
CDR3 DNA: TGTGCCAGCACCCCGGGGATTGGAAACACCATATATTTT
CDR3 protein: CASTPGIGNTIYF

clone size: many
V gene: TRBV24-1
J gene: TRBJ2-2
D gene: TRBD1
CDR3 DNA: TGTGCCACCAGTGGCGCTTTGGTGGACAGGGACCGTCACGGGGAGCTGTTTTTT
CDR3 protein: CATSGALVDRDRHGELFF

clone size: few
V gene: TRBV20-1
J gene: TRBJ2-1
D gene: NA
CDR3 DNA: TGCAGTGCTAGCCCCGGGAGATCCTACAATGAGCAGTTCTTC
CDR3 protein: CSASPGRSYNEQFF

clone size: NA
V gene: TRBV4-2
J gene: TRBJ1-2
D gene: NA
CDR3 DNA: TGTGCCAGCAGCCAAGATGGGGGGTTGGGCTATGGCTACACCTTC
CDR3 protein: CASSQDGGLGYGYTF

clone size: few
V gene: TRBV10-3
J gene: TRBJ2-7
D gene: NA
CDR3 DNA: TGTGCCATCAACGACGGGGGATACTACGAGCAGTACTTC
CDR3 protein: CAINDGGYYEQYF

clone size: NA
V gene: TRBV3-1
J gene: TRBJ2-7
D gene: NA
CDR3 DNA: TGTGCCAGCAGCCAAGAAAACTACGAGCAGTACTTC
CDR3 protein: CASSQENYEQYF

clone size: few
V gene: TRBV6-1
J gene: TRBJ1-2
D gene: NA
CDR3 DNA: TGTGCCAGCAGTGAAGCGCTTCTGTACTATGGCTACACCTTC
CDR3 protein: CASSEALLYYGYTF

clone size: NA
V gene: TRBV7-9
J gene: TRBJ2-1
D gene: TRBD2
CDR3 DNA: TGTGCCAGCAGCTTCCTAACTAGCGGGAGGGGAGATGAGCAGTTCTTC
CDR3 protein: CASSFLTSGRGDEQFF

clone size: NA
V gene: TRBV3-1
J gene: TRBJ1-1
D gene: TRBD1
CDR3 DNA: TGTGCCAGCAGCCAAGTCACAGGGGGCCTGTTCGACACTGAAGCTTTCTTT
CDR3 protein: CASSQVTGGLFDTEAFF

clone size: NA
V gene: TRBV5-1
J gene: TRBJ2-3
D gene: TRBD1
CDR3 DNA: TGCGCCAGCAGCTTCCGGGACAGCCCCACAGATACGCAGTATTTT
CDR3 protein: CASSFRDSPTDTQYF

clone size: few
V gene: TRBV2
J gene: TRBJ1-4
D gene: NA
CDR3 DNA: TGTGCCAGTGCCTCAGGAACTAATGAAAAACTGTTTTTT
CDR3 protein: CASASGTNEKLFF

clone size: NA
V gene: TRBV6-5
J gene: TRBJ1-4
D gene: NA
CDR3 DNA: TGTGCCAGCAGTTTAAGCTCTGCAACTAATGAAAAACTGTTTTTT
CDR3 protein: CASSLSSATNEKLFF

clone size: NA
V gene: TRBV5-1
J gene: TRBJ2-7
D gene: NA
CDR3 DNA: TGCGCCAGCAGCGTCAGCGGAGCCTACGAGCAGTACTTC
CDR3 protein: CASSVSGAYEQYF

clone size: few
V gene: TRBV9
J gene: TRBJ1-3
D gene: NA
CDR3 DNA: TGTGCCAGCAGCACCCCGACAGGCCTCTCTGGAAACACCATATATTTT
CDR3 protein: CASSTPTGLSGNTIYF

clone size: NA
V gene: TRBV29-1
J gene: TRBJ1-2
D gene: NA
CDR3 DNA: TGCAGCGTTGACAGGGAAGGGGACTATGGCTACACCTTC
CDR3 protein: CSVDREGDYGYTF

clone size: NA
V gene: TRBV12-3/TRBV12-4
J gene: TRBJ2-3
D gene: NA
CDR3 DNA: TGTGCCAGCAGTTTAAAAGGTGGTGGCACAGATACGCAGTATTTT
CDR3 protein: CASSLKGGGTDTQYF

clone size: many
V gene: TRBV6-1
J gene: TRBJ1-6
D gene: NA
CDR3 DNA: TGTGCCAGCAGTACCTCGGGACCGAATAATTCACCCCTCCACTTT
CDR3 protein: CASSTSGPNNSPLHF

clone size: NA
V gene: TRBV7-9
J gene: TRBJ2-7
D gene: TRBD1
CDR3 DNA: TGTGCCAGCAGCCATGAAGGACAGGGCGGGAACGAGCAGTACTTC
CDR3 protein: CASSHEGQGGNEQYF

clone size: many
V gene: TRBV12-3/TRBV12-4
J gene: TRBJ1-2
D gene: NA
CDR3 DNA: TGTGCCAGCAGTTTAGCCAGGGTCGGCTATGGCTACACCTTC
CDR3 protein: CASSLARVGYGYTF

clone size: NA
V gene: TRBV6-5
J gene: TRBJ1-2
D gene: TRBD1
CDR3 DNA: TGTGCCAGCAGTTACACGGACAGGCCCGACTATGGCTACACCTTC
CDR3 protein: CASSYTDRPDYGYTF

clone size: few
V gene: TRBV6-1
J gene: TRBJ1-2
D gene: NA
CDR3 DNA: TGTGCCAGCAGTGAAGCGGCCGCACCTGCGTATGGCTACACCTTC
CDR3 protein: CASSEAAAPAYGYTF

clone size: NA
V gene: TRBV6-5
J gene: TRBJ1-5
D gene: NA
CDR3 DNA: TGTGCCAGCAGTTCCGGGGGGGGGGCAAGCAATCAGCCCCAGCATTTT
CDR3 protein: CASSSGGGASNQPQHF